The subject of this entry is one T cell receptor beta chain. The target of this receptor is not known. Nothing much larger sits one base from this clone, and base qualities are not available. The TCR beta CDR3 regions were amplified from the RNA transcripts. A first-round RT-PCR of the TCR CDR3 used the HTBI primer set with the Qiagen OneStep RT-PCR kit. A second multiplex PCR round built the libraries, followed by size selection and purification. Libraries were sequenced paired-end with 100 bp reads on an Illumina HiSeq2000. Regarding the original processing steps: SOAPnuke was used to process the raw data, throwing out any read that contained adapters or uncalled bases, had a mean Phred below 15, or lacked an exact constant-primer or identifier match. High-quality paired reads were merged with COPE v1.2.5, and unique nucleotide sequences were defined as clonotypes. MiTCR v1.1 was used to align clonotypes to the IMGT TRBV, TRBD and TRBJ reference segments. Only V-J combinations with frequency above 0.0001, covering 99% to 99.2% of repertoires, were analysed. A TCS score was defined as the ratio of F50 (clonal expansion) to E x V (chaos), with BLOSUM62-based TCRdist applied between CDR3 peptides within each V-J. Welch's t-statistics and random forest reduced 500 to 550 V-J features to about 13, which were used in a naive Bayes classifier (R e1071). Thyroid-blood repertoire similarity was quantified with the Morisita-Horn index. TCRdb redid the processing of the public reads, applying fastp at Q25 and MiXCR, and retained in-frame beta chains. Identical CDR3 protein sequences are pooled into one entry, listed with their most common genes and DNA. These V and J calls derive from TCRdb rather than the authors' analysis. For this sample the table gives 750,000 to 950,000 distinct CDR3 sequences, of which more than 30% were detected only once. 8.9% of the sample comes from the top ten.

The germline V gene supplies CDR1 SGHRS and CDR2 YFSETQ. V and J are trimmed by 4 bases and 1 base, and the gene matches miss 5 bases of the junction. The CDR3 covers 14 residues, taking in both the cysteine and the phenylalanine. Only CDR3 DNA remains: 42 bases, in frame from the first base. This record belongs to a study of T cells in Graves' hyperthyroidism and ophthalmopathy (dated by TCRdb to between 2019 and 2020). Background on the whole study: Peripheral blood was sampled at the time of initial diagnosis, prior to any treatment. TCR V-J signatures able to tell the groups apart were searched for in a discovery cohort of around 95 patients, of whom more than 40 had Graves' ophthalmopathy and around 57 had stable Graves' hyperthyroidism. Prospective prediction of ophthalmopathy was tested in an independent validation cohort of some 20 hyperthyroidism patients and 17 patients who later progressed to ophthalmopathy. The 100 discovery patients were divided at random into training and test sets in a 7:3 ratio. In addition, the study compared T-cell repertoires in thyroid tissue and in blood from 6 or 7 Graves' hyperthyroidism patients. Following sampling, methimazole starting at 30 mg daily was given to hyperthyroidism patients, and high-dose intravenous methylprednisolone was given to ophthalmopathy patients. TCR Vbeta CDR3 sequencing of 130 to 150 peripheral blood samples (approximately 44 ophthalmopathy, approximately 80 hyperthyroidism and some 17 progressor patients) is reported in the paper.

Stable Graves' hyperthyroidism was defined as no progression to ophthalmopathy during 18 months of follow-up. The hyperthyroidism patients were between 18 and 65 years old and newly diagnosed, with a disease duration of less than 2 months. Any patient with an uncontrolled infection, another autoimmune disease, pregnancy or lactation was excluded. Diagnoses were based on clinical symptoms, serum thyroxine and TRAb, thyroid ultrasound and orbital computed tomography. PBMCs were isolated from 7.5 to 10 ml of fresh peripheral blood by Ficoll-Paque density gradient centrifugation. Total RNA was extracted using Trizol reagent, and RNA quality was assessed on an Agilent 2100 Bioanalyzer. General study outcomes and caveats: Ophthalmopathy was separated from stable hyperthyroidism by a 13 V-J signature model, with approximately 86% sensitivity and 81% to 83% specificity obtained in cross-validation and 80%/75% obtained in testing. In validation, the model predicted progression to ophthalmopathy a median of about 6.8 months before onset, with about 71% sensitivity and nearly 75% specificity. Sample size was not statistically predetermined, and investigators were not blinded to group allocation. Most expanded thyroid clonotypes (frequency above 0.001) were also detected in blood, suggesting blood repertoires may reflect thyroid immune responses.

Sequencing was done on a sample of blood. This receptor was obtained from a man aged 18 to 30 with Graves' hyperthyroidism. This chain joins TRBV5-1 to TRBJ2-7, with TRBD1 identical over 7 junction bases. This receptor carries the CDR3 CASSEYRGSYEQYF. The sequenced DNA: TGCGCCAGCAGCGAATACAGGGGATCCTACGAGCAGTACTTC.